These 21 T cell receptor beta chains came from one sample sequenced in a study of low-dose radiotherapy and immunotherapy resistance in tumors. Time point in this sample: after trial treatment. Treatment in this sample: LDRT plus nivolumab, ipilimumab, low-dose cyclophosphamide and aspirin (RACIN trial). Alpha- and beta-chain coverage of first-strand cDNA came from TRAV- and TRBV-specific primers. Amplification, which lasted roughly 22 PCR cycles, used a constant-region primer and V-primer adapter to amplify TCRs. TCRdb re-called the reads through MiXCR, storing one row per CDR3 protein. The sample comprises around 60,000 distinct CDR3 sequences, under 30% of which are singletons, and 6.5% to 7% rests with the top ten. The sample consisted of PBMCs, taken after low-dose radiotherapy plus immunotherapy. The receptors derive from a male donor with prostate cancer.

This clonotype was found many times. The V and J genes are TRBV3-1 and TRBJ2-7, with D possibly being TRBD2 (6 bases). Per germline, CDR1 LGHDT and CDR2 YNNKEL (reference sequence). The V end was cut by 4 bases, the J end by 0 bases, with 16 bases between. The CDR3 sequence is 16 residues long. The CDR3 DNA is TGTGCCAGCAGCCCCGACGGCGGGGAAAGCTCCTACGAGCAGTACTTC. Protein: CASSPDGGESSYEQYF.

This clonotype was counted ten times or more. This chain links TRBV28 with TRBJ2-7; D unclear. Per the germline V gene, CDR1 is MDHEN and CDR2 is SYDVKM. The CDR3 loop spans 11 amino acids. Trimming took off 7 bases at V and 2 bases at J, with 6 bases between the two ends. The CDR3 loop is CASTQAYEQYF. CDR3 bases: TGTGCCAGCACCCAAGCCTACGAGCAGTACTTC.

The chain couples TRBV11-2 to TRBJ2-2; tentative D call: TRBD2 (6 bases). CDR1 is SGHAT, CDR2 FQNNGV, per germline. The CDR3 is made up of 13 amino acids. V shed 5 bases and J shed 8 bases, with 12 bases lying between them. The CDR3 sequence: CASSPSGVGELFF. DNA of the CDR3: TGTGCCAGCAGCCCCTCGGGGGTGGGGGAGCTGTTTTTT. Full variable domain (missing parts from reference TRBV11-2 and TRBJ2-2): EAGVAQSPRYKIIEKRQSVAFWCNPISGHATLYWYQQILGQGPKLLIQFQNNGVVDDSQLPKDRFSAERLKGVDSTLKIQPAKLEDSAVYLCASSPSGVGELFFGEGSRLTVL.

About this clonotype: With a far larger clone one base away, a read error is the likely cause. CDR3 DNA sequence: TGTGCCAGCATCCAAGGGAACGCCGGGACCCAGTACTTC. Protein sequence: CASIQGNAGTQYF. This sequence joins TRBV6-1 and TRBJ2-5; D unresolved. CDR1 and CDR2 from the germline V gene are MNHNS and SASEGT. This CDR3 region has 13 residues. Trimming stripped 7 bases from V and 7 bases from J, with 16 bases between.

This clonotype was recorded at least ten times. The chain is built from TRBV11-2 and TRBJ2-1; no reliable D call. The CDR3 runs 19 residues. From germline, CDR1 is SGHAT and CDR2 FQNNGV. The germline V and J ends were trimmed by 3 bases and 4 bases, with 25 bases remaining between them. CDR3 DNA sequence: TGTGCCAGCAGCTTGGAGAGCCCCGTTTTTAGAGAATCGTACAATGAGCAGTTCTTC. It yields the protein CASSLESPVFRESYNEQFF.

This clonotype was observed at least ten times. The rearrangement joins TRBV12-3 or TRBV12-4 to TRBJ2-1; possibly TRBD1 for D (6 bases). Trimming cost V 5 bases and J 7 bases, with 15 bases left between them. The CDR3 is 14 amino acids. CDR3 nucleotides: TGTGCCAGCAGTCTGGACAGATCCGGGAATGAGCAGTTCTTC. Its translation is CASSLDRSGNEQFF.

This clonotype has at least ten counts. This chain connects TRBV7-9 to TRBJ2-5; 7 positions agree with TRBD1. The CDR3 extends over 15 amino acids. V dropped 0 bases and J dropped 5; count of bases not matched to a gene: 6. Per the germline V gene, CDR1 is SEHNR and CDR2 is FQNEAQ (reference sequence). Here the CDR3 DNA reads TGTGCCAGCAGCTTAGCTGGACAGGACGGGGAGACCCAGTACTTC. This codes for CASSLAGQDGETQYF.

In its sample, this clonotype was seen many times. The chain has TRBV6-2 or TRBV6-3 and TRBJ2-7; perhaps TRBD1 as D (6 bases). Trimming removed 11 bases at V and 0 bases at J, with 17 bases between. The length of the CDR3 is 14 residues. In germline, CDR1 is MNHEY, CDR2 SVGEGT. The CDR3 sequence: CASQTGLGSYEQYF. CDR3 DNA sequence: TGTGCCTCTCAGACAGGATTAGGCTCCTACGAGCAGTACTTC.

Concerning this clonotype itself: This may come from a read error, since a much larger clone is one base off. This chain joins TRBV5-1 and TRBJ2-1; maybe TRBD2 (6 bases). Germline assignment: CDR1 SGHRS and CDR2 YFSETQ. The V end lost 0 bases, the J end lost 9 bases, and 7 bases lay between the germline ends. CDR3 size: 12 residues. CDR3 protein: CASSLVGGEQFF. In DNA form, the CDR3 reads TGCGCCAGCAGCTTGGTGGGGGGTGAGCAGTTCTTC.

By its share, this clonotype is medium-sized. CDR3 nucleotide sequence: TGTGCCAGCAGCACCCCGGTGTTGGGGCTTGCCAATCAGCCCCAGCATTTT. This gives the protein CASSTPVLGLANQPQHF. The chain has TRBV7-4 and TRBJ1-5, with D possibly TRBD1 on 5 matching bases. The length of the CDR3 is 17 residues. V was clipped by 5 bases and J by 3 bases, with 20 bases between them. Germline loops: CDR1 SGHVT, CDR2 SQSDAQ.

This clonotype was counted between two and nine times. The chain has TRBV7-2 and TRBJ2-7; 11 nucleotides line up with TRBD2. This CDR3 contains 17 residues. V dropped 6 bases and J dropped 5; count of bases not matched to a gene: 15. Germline V gives CDR1 SGHTA, CDR2 FQGNSA. Here the CDR3 DNA reads TGTGCCAGCAGGCCGGCTAGCGGGAGGACGTATAGCAACGAGCAGTACTTC. Encoded protein: CASRPASGRTYSNEQYF.

This clonotype has just one count. The chain recombines TRBV6-2 or TRBV6-3 with TRBJ2-1, with TRBD2 as a possible D gene (6 bases). Germline V lookup: CDR1 MNHEY, CDR2 SVGEGT. The CDR3 has 17 residues. Trimming took 5 bases from V and 9 from J, leaving 26 bases between them. The CDR3 sequence: CASSTIILGELGGEQFF. CDR3 bases: TGTGCCAGCAGTACCATAATTCTAGGAGAGCTGGGGGGTGAGCAGTTCTTC.

The table lists this clonotype with many counts. The rearrangement uses TRBV10-2 and TRBJ1-1; D perhaps matches TRBD1 (6 bases). Trimming shortened V by 2 bases and J by 4 bases, and 11 bases separated the two germline ends. CDR1 and CDR2 from the germline V gene are WSHSY and SAAADI. The CDR3 is 14 amino acids. The CDR3: CASSEEGGRTEAFF. The DNA for the CDR3 is TGCGCCAGCAGTGAGGAGGGGGGCCGCACTGAAGCTTTCTTT.

The sample holds many counts of this clonotype. V is TRBV5-1 and J is TRBJ2-7, with 9 bases fitting TRBD1. Germline values: CDR1 SGHRS, CDR2 YFSETQ. V was clipped by 4 bases and J by 0 bases; unmatched bases: 8. This CDR3 has 16 residues. The CDR3 loop reads CASSPGQGRTSYEQYF. CDR3 bases: TGCGCCAGCAGCCCCGGACAGGGGCGCACCTCCTACGAGCAGTACTTC.

The sample holds many counts of this clonotype. The rearrangement links TRBV7-9 to TRBJ2-7, with 8 bases that match TRBD2. Trimming took 2 bases from V and 4 from J; bases not matched to a gene: 4. There are 14 residues in the CDR3. CDR1 is SEHNR and CDR2 is FQNEAQ in the germline V gene (reference sequence). CDR3 in DNA: TGTGCCAGCAGCTTATGGGGACTAGGGTACGAGCAGTACTTC. It encodes CASSLWGLGYEQYF.

This clonotype has at least ten counts. The genes are TRBV27 and TRBJ2-5, with 11 bases identical to TRBD1. Losses at the gene ends were 3 bases for V and 2 bases for J; bases not matched to a gene: 11. Germline loops: CDR1 MNHEY, CDR2 SMNVEV (reference sequence). This CDR3 contains 18 residues. The CDR3 protein is CASSFRFGDRGWQETQYF. As DNA, the CDR3 is TGTGCCAGCAGTTTCAGGTTCGGGGACAGGGGGTGGCAAGAGACCCAGTACTTC.

This clonotype showed up many times. This chain links TRBV12-3 or TRBV12-4 with TRBJ1-6; D remains unclear. V was trimmed by 6 bases and J by 7 bases, leaving 13 bases between them. The CDR3 consists of 14 residues. DNA for the CDR3: TGTGCCAGCAGACCCGAAGCTCGAAATTCACCCCTCCACTTT. Protein product: CASRPEARNSPLHF.

This clonotype has a handful of counts. The chain uses TRBV12-3 or TRBV12-4 and TRBJ1-2, with D possibly being TRBD1 (6 bases). V lost 7 bases to trimming and J lost 0 bases, with 12 bases between them. This CDR3 is 14 amino acids long. CDR3 region: CASTRTDTNYGYTF. CDR3 coding DNA: TGTGCCAGCACCCGGACAGACACTAACTATGGCTACACCTTC.

As to this clonotype: Since a much larger clone is just one base distant, this may be a read error. The V call is TRBV7-3, the J call TRBJ2-7, with 8 bases aligning to TRBD2. The CDR3 loop spans 14 amino acids. Germline values: CDR1 SGHTA, CDR2 FQGTGA. The CDR3 here is CASSLWGLGYELYF. In DNA form, the CDR3 reads TGTGCCAGCAGCTTATGGGGACTAGGGTACGAGCTGTACTTC.

Regarding this clonotype: A read error may explain this, as a much larger clone is one base away. The V and J genes are TRBV19 and TRBJ2-7, with 7 nucleotides matching TRBD1. V was clipped by 3 bases and J by 9 bases; unmatched bases: 8. Germline values: CDR1 LNHDA, CDR2 SQIVND (reference sequence). There are 13 residues in the CDR3. CDR3 protein: CASSIPGTDGQYF. CDR3 bases: TGTGCCAGTAGTATCCCAGGGACAGACGGGCAGTACTTC.

There are many counts of this clonotype. The chain joins TRBV28 to TRBJ2-7, with a weak D call TRBD1 (6 bases). The length of the CDR3 is 15 residues. V shed 1 base and J shed 2 bases, with 12 bases lying between them. The germline CDR1 and CDR2 sequences are MDHEN and SYDVKM. CDR3 region: CASSLSLEGAYEQYF. The CDR3 coding sequence is TGTGCCAGCAGTTTATCACTCGAGGGGGCCTACGAGCAGTACTTC.